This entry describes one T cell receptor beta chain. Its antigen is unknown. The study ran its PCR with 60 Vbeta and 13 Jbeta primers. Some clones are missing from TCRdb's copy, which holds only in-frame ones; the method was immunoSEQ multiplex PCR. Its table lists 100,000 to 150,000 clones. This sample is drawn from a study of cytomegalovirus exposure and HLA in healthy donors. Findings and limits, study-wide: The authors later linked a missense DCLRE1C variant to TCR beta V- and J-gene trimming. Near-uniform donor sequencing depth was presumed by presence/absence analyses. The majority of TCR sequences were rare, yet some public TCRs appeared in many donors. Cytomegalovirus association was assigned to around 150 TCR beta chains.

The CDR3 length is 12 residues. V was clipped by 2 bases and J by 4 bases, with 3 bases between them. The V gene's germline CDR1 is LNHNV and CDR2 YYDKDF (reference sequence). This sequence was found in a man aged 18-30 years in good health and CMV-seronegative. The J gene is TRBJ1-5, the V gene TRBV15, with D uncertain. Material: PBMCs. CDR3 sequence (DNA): TGTGCCACCAGCAGACCTAATCAGCCCCAGCATTTT. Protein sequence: CATSRPNQPQHF.